The 20 T cell receptor beta chains below all came from one sample that was sequenced in a study of CD8 T cells in Susac syndrome. An amount of RNA that ranged from about 0.45 to 1 ug was reverse transcribed with random hexamers. MiXCR was run by TCRdb on the immunoSEQ multiplex PCR reads, yielding one entry per CDR3 protein. Among 100,000 to 150,000 distinct CDR3 sequences, about 94% were seen once, and the ten largest hold around 0.087%. Sequencing was carried out using CD4+ T cells from PBMCs. The source of these receptors is a human donor in good health.

This clonotype was observed a few times. V gene TRBV5-6 combines with J gene TRBJ2-5; D gene uncertain. Germline loops: CDR1 SGHDT, CDR2 YYEEEE. Trimming took off 1 base at V and 1 base at J, with 11 bases between the two ends. The CDR3 has 15 residues. The CDR3 DNA follows: TGTGCCAGCAGCTTGAAGACCGTACTCCAAGAGACCCAGTACTTC. Translation gives CASSLKTVLQETQYF.

The chain is built from TRBV7-2 and TRBJ2-7; D is ambiguous. Trimming shortened V by 6 bases and J by 1 base, and 13 bases separated the two germline ends. Germline CDR1 reads SGHTA; CDR2 reads FQGNSA. The CDR3 is 14 amino acids. The CDR3 region has the DNA TGTGCCAGCAGTCTGGGCGGAGCATCCTACGAGCAGTACTTC. Translating gives CASSLGGASYEQYF.

The chain employs TRBV30 and TRBJ2-1, with 8 positions matching TRBD2. J gave up 9 bases and V 5 bases, and 3 bases lay outside the gene matches. Germline V gene data show CDR1 as GTSNPN and CDR2 as SVGIG (reference sequence). The CDR3 length is 11 residues. CDR3 DNA sequence: TGTGCCTGGGGACTAGCCTCTGAGCAGTTCTTC. Residues: CAWGLASEQFF.

The chain employs TRBV6-2 or TRBV6-3 and TRBJ2-1, with unresolved D. The CDR3 runs to 11 residues. Trimming took 6 bases from V and 9 from J, leaving 9 bases between them. Germline loops: CDR1 MNHEY, CDR2 SVGEGT. CDR3 protein: CASSPRIEQFF. CDR3 sequence (DNA): TGTGCCAGCAGCCCTAGGATTGAGCAGTTCTTC.

This chain connects TRBV23-1 to TRBJ1-5; a weak D match, TRBD1 (6 bases). TRBV23-1 is reported as an ORF; its role is uncertain. Trimming stripped 6 bases from V and 2 bases from J, with 14 bases between. This CDR3 spans 15 amino acids. As DNA, the CDR3 is TGCGCCAGCAGCCAAGGGGGGCGAGGCAATCAGCCCCAGCATTTT. Amino acid sequence: CASSQGGRGNQPQHF.

J is TRBJ2-6 and V is TRBV4-1; D is possibly TRBD2 (6 bases). The CDR3 consists of 16 residues. V was cut by 6 bases and J by 2 bases, with 14 bases left in between. Germline V gene lookup returns CDR1 MGHRA and CDR2 YSYEKL. DNA of the CDR3: TGCGCCAGCAGTACCGGGAGAAACCCTGGGGCCAACGTCCTGACTTTC. Its translation is CASSTGRNPGANVLTF.

V is TRBV5-1 and J is TRBJ1-2, with TRBD1 matching over 10 bases. Trimming cost V 10 bases and J 7 bases; bases outside gene matches: 10. The CDR3 has 13 amino acids. The germline CDR1 and CDR2 sequences are SGHRS and YFSETQ. The CDR3 protein is CASGTGDEAGYTF. The CDR3 region has the DNA TGCGCCTCAGGGACAGGGGACGAGGCTGGCTACACCTTC.

The chain links TRBV12-3 or TRBV12-4 to TRBJ1-2; D is perhaps TRBD1 (6 bases). This CDR3 region has 16 residues. Trimming removed 5 bases at V and 8 bases at J, with 24 bases between. DNA of the CDR3: TGTGCCAGCAGTCAAAGAGGGGGGAGGGGACTCTGGGGCTACACCTTC. Its translation is CASSQRGGRGLWGYTF.

The chain combines TRBV20-1 with TRBJ1-1, with TRBD1 matching 8 bases. The CDR3 consists of 12 residues. Trimming at V came to 6 bases and at J to 0 bases, leaving 0 bases not matched to a gene. Germline V gene lookup returns CDR1 DFQATT and CDR2 SNEGSKA (reference sequence). This CDR3 is CSADRVNTEAFF. In nucleotides, the CDR3 is TGCAGTGCGGACAGGGTGAACACTGAAGCTTTCTTT.

V gene TRBV20-1 combines with J gene TRBJ1-5, with a weak D call TRBD1 (6 bases). Trimming cost V 5 bases and J 2 bases, with 19 bases left between them. The CDR3 has 16 residues. The germline V gene has CDR1 DFQATT and CDR2 SNEGSKA (reference sequence). Here the CDR3 reads CSAVRQALVGNQPQHF. CDR3 DNA sequence: TGCAGTGCTGTTAGACAGGCCTTAGTGGGCAATCAGCCCCAGCATTTT.

This rearrangement joins TRBV5-6 to TRBJ2-1; TRBD2 is a possible D gene (6 bases). The CDR3 spans 14 residues. V was cut by 4 bases and J by 7 bases, with 15 bases left in between. CDR1 is SGHDT and CDR2 is YYEEEE in the germline V gene. For the CDR3, the DNA is TGTGCCAGCAGCCACAGACTAGTTGGGAATGAGCAGTTCTTC. The encoded protein is CASSHRLVGNEQFF.

V is TRBV7-2 and J is TRBJ2-1; no firm D call. Trimming shortened V by 1 base and J by 0 bases, and 13 bases separated the two germline ends. This CDR3 region has 17 residues. Germline loops: CDR1 SGHTA, CDR2 FQGNSA. The CDR3 here is CASSLESGFSSYNEQFF. CDR3 nucleotide sequence: TGTGCCAGCAGCTTAGAGTCCGGCTTTAGCTCCTACAATGAGCAGTTCTTC.

V gene TRBV2 combines with J gene TRBJ2-1; D remains unclear. The CDR3 length is 15 residues. V was cut by 1 base and J by 2 bases, with 9 bases left in between. The V gene's germline CDR1 is SNHLY and CDR2 FYNNEI. As DNA, the CDR3 is TGTGCCAGCAGTGAAGAGGCACCTGCCTACAATGAGCAGTTCTTC. Its translation is CASSEEAPAYNEQFF.

The V and J genes are TRBV7-8 and TRBJ1-1; possibly TRBD1 for D (5 bases). The length of the CDR3 is 17 residues. CDR1 and CDR2 from the germline V gene are SGHVS and FQNEAQ. The ends were cut back, 1 base at V and 0 bases at J, with 15 bases in the middle. CDR3 in amino acids: CASSLVRVSGVNTEAFF. The CDR3 DNA is TGTGCCAGCAGCTTAGTACGGGTCTCGGGGGTGAACACTGAAGCTTTCTTT. The entire variable domain, with the rest obtained from reference TRBV7-8 and TRBJ1-1, is as follows: GAGVSQSPRYKVAKRGQDVALRCDPISGHVSLFWYQQALGQGPEFLTYFQNEAQLDKSGLPSDRFFAERPEGSVSTLKIQRTQQEDSAVYLCASSLVRVSGVNTEAFFGQGTRLTVV.

The V call is TRBV20-1, the J call TRBJ1-3; the D gene is possibly TRBD1 (5 bases). Germline CDR1 reads DFQATT; CDR2 reads SNEGSKA (reference sequence). Deletions cut 0 bases from V and 0 bases from J, with 12 bases between. The CDR3 spans 16 residues. CDR3 sequence (DNA): TGCAGTGCTAGAGATGGGCCCGGGGGCTCTGGAAACACCATATATTTT. Translation gives CSARDGPGGSGNTIYF.

This sequence joins TRBV30 and TRBJ2-7; TRBD2 agrees at 14 bases. V shed 5 bases and J 6 bases; nucleotides not matched to a gene: 12. The CDR3 extends over 16 amino acids. CDR1 and CDR2 (germline): GTSNPN, SVGIG (reference sequence). CDR3 protein: CAWVTSPGTSGSEQYF. The CDR3 DNA reads as TGTGCCTGGGTTACCTCTCCCGGGACTAGCGGGAGCGAGCAGTACTTC.

V and J are TRBV29-1 and TRBJ1-3; D remains ambiguous. Trimming removed 4 bases from V and 0 bases from J, with 13 bases in between. From germline, CDR1 is SQVTM and CDR2 ANQGSEA. CDR3 length: 15 amino acids. CDR3 protein: CSVVSGVLSGNTIYF. CDR3 DNA: TGCAGCGTTGTTAGTGGAGTGCTCTCTGGAAACACCATATATTTT.

This rearrangement joins TRBV14 to TRBJ2-1; tentatively, D is TRBD2 (6 bases). CDR1 is SGHDN, CDR2 FVKESK, per germline. The CDR3 length is 13 residues. Trimming cost V 3 bases and J 9 bases, with 12 bases left between them. The CDR3 nucleotides are TGTGCCAGCAGCCAGGGTCGGGAGACTGAGCAGTTCTTC. It yields the protein CASSQGRETEQFF.

The chain employs TRBV19 and TRBJ1-2; the match to TRBD1 covers 9 bases. Germline assignment: CDR1 LNHDA and CDR2 SQIVND (reference sequence). The CDR3 totals 15 residues. V lost 4 bases and J lost 4; bases outside the gene matches: 7. CDR3 amino acids: CASSTPGTGPYGYTF. The CDR3 bases are TGTGCCAGTAGTACCCCAGGGACAGGGCCCTATGGCTACACCTTC. Drawing the rest from reference TRBV19 and TRBJ1-2, the complete variable domain is DGGITQSPKYLFRKEGQNVTLSCEQNLNHDAMYWYRQDPGQGLRLIYYSQIVNDFQKGDIAEGYSVSREKKESFPLTVTSAQKNPTAFYLCASSTPGTGPYGYTFGSGTRLTVV.

CDR3 sequence (DNA): TGTGCCAGCAGCTGGGAAGGGGTGGGAGTTGAAGCTTTCTTT. This codes for CASSWEGVGVEAFF. This chain joins TRBV12-3 or TRBV12-4 and TRBJ1-1; D may be TRBD1 (5 bases). The CDR3 contains 14 residues. With 6 bases removed from V and 7 bases from J, the gap between germline ends came to 18 bases.